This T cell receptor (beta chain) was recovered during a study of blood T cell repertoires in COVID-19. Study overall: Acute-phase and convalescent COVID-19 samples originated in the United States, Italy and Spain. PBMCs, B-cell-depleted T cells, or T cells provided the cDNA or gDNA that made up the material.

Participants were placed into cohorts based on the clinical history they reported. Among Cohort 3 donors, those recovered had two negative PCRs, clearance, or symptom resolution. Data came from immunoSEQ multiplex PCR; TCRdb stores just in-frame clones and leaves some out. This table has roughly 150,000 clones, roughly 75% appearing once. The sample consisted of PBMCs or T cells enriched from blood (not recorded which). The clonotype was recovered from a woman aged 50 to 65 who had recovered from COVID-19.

Here the CDR3 DNA reads TGTGCCAGCAGCTTGGAACTAGCGGGGGGGTCCACCGGGGAGCTGTTTTTT. Translated, it gives CASSLELAGGSTGELFF. V gene TRBV5-4 combines with J gene TRBJ2-2; 13 bases are a match to TRBD2. Germline CDR1 SGHNT, CDR2 YYREEE (reference sequence). After removal of 0 bases from V and 4 bases from J, the junction contained 3 bases not matched to a gene. The CDR3 spans 17 residues.